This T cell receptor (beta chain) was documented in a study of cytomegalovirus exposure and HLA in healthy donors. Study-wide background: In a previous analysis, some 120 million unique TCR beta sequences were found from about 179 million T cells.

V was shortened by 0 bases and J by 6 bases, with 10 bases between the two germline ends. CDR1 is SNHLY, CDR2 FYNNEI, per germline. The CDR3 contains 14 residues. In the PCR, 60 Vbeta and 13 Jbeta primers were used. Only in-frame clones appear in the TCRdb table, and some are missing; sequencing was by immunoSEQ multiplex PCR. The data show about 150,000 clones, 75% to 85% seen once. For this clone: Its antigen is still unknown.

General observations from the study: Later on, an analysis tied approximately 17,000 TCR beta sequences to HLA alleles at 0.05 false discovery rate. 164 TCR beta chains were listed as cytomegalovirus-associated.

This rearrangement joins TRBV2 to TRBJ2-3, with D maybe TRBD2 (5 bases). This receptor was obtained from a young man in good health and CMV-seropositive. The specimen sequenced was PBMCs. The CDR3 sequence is CASSEARTLDTQYF. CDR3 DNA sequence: TGTGCCAGCAGTGAAGCGAGGACTCTGGATACGCAGTATTTT. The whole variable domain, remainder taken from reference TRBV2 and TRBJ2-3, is EPEVTQTPSHQVTQMGQEVILRCVPISNHLYFYWYRQILGQKVEFLVSFYNNEISEKSEIFDDQFSVERPDGSNFTLKIRSTKLEDSAMYFCASSEARTLDTQYFGPGTRLTVL.